What follows are 15 T cell receptor beta chains derived from one specimen sequenced in a study of T cell responses to AZD1222 COVID-19 vaccine. Profiled with immunoSEQ multiplex PCR; TCRdb holds only in-frame clones, not every one. The table includes about 99,000 clones, 75% to 90% detected once. The sequencing used peripheral blood, collected on day 0 of AZD1222 vaccination. The receptors come from an adult in good health.

The CDR3 reads CASRGPGNEQFF. In DNA form, the CDR3 reads TGTGCCAGCCGAGGCCCAGGCAATGAGCAGTTCTTC. The J gene is TRBJ2-1, the V gene TRBV3-1 (or the pseudogene TRBV3-2); D gene uncertain. The CDR3 spans 12 residues. Trimming pared 8 bases from V and 6 bases from J, leaving 11 bases between. The V gene's germline CDR1 is LGHDT and CDR2 YNNKEL (reference sequence).

The chain links TRBV10-3 to TRBJ1-2; no reliable D call. CDR1 is ENHRY and CDR2 is SYGVKD in the germline V gene. The V end was cut by 3 bases, the J end by 1 base, with 6 bases between. The CDR3 is 13 amino acids. The CDR3 DNA reads TGTGCCATCAGTGAAGGCAGTAACTATGGCTACACCTTC. Translation: CAISEGSNYGYTF.

CDR3 residues: CASSWGRQSKGYTF. CDR3 coding DNA: TGTGCCAGCAGTTGGGGAAGACAGTCTAAGGGCTACACCTTC. The genes are TRBV6-5 and TRBJ1-2; the D gene is possibly TRBD1 (5 bases). The CDR3 extends over 14 amino acids. V was pared by 4 bases and J by 8 bases, with 17 bases between. CDR1 and CDR2 from the germline V gene are MNHEY and SVGAGI.

The chain links TRBV30 to TRBJ2-7; D not certain. The CDR3 consists of 11 residues. V gave up 6 bases and J gave up 2 bases, with 8 bases separating them. The germline V gene has CDR1 GTSNPN and CDR2 SVGIG (reference sequence). The CDR3 nucleotides read TGTGCCTGCGCGGTGGCCTACGAGCAGTACTTC. It yields the protein CACAVAYEQYF.

CDR3 residues: CASSQVGGGRARRYNEQFF. As DNA, the CDR3 is TGCGCCAGCAGCCAAGTCGGCGGCGGGAGGGCCCGTCGCTACAATGAGCAGTTCTTC. This chain uses TRBV4-3 with TRBJ2-1; 9 bases match TRBD2. The germline gives CDR1 LGHNA, CDR2 YSLEER. Trimming removed 1 base from V and 3 bases from J; junction bases left unmatched: 13. This CDR3 spans 19 amino acids.

This chain joins TRBV18 and TRBJ1-1, with a possible D match to TRBD1 (5 bases). The CDR3 length is 15 residues. The V and J ends lost 3 bases and 1 base respectively, with 12 bases between them. CDR1 and CDR2 from the germline V gene are KGHSH and LQKENI. The CDR3 coding sequence is TGTGCCAGCTCACCCAGGGAGGGTTGGAACACTGAAGCTTTCTTT. This gives the protein CASSPREGWNTEAFF. The whole variable domain, filled in from reference TRBV18 and TRBJ1-1, reads NAGVMQNPRHLVRRRGQEARLRCSPMKGHSHVYWYRQLPEEGLKFMVYLQKENIIDESGMPKERFSAEFPKEGPSILRIQQVVRGDSAAYFCASSPREGWNTEAFFGQGTRLTVV.

This clone has a single count. This chain uses TRBV18 with TRBJ1-3, with no clear D. This CDR3 has 14 amino acids. V dropped 0 bases and J dropped 7 bases, with 10 bases sitting between them. CDR1 is KGHSH, CDR2 LQKENI, per germline. The CDR3 DNA reads as TGTGCCAGCTCACCACCAGACAACACCAACACCATATATTTT. Translation: CASSPPDNTNTIYF.

This clone has only one observation. The chain links TRBV6-5 to TRBJ1-1, with D maybe TRBD1 (6 bases). The CDR3 spans 14 residues. V lost 5 bases, J lost 2 bases, and 12 bases lay in between. The V gene's germline CDR1 is MNHEY and CDR2 SVGAGI. The CDR3 is CASSRTASNTEAFF. DNA of the CDR3: TGTGCCAGCAGTCGGACAGCCAGTAACACTGAAGCTTTCTTT.

Turning to this clone: One end of the junction fails to match germline, which may point to a read error. The chain combines TRBV19 with TRBJ1-1; TRBD1 is a possible D gene (6 bases). CDR3 length: 17 amino acids. Germline CDR1 LNHDA, CDR2 SQIVND (reference sequence). CDR3 residues: CASSIAPPQGLKTEAFF. CDR3 bases: TGTGCCAGTAGTATAGCCCCACCTCAGGGGCTGAAGACTGAAGCTTTCTTT.

The chain links TRBV7-6 to TRBJ2-1, with TRBD2 identical over 8 bases. There are 15 residues in the CDR3. Per germline, CDR1 SGHVS and CDR2 FNYEAQ. Losses at the gene ends were 2 bases for V and 5 bases for J; bases not matched to a gene: 5. CDR3 coding DNA: TGTGCCAGCAGCTTATACGGGGGGGACCACAATGAGCAGTTCTTC. Translating gives CASSLYGGDHNEQFF.

The genes are TRBV7-2 and TRBJ2-2, with TRBD2 as a possible D gene (5 bases). The V gene lost 1 base and the J gene lost 2 bases, with 8 bases spanning the gap. CDR1 is SGHTA and CDR2 is FQGNSA in the germline V gene. This CDR3 comprises 15 residues. The CDR3 region has the DNA TGTGCCAGCAGCTTAGTAGCGTATAACACCGGGGAGCTGTTTTTT. Protein product: CASSLVAYNTGELFF.

The rearrangement joins TRBV25-1 to TRBJ1-6; TRBD1 aligns across 8 bases. The V gene end was trimmed by 7 bases and the J gene end by 10 bases; junction bases not matched to a gene: 12. This CDR3 has 15 residues. CDR1 MGHDK and CDR2 SYGVNS come from the germline V gene. This chain's CDR3 is CASTRSGTGSSPLHF. The CDR3 DNA follows: TGTGCCAGCACTCGGTCCGGGACAGGCAGCTCACCCCTCCACTTT.

J is TRBJ1-3 and V is TRBV18, with D hard to call. The CDR3 loop spans 13 amino acids. V lost 8 bases and J 8 bases, leaving 16 bases between the germline ends. Germline lookup yields CDR1 KGHSH and CDR2 LQKENI. The CDR3 reads CASRTASRDTIYF. DNA for the CDR3: TGTGCCAGCCGGACGGCTAGCCGGGACACCATATATTTT.

The V gene is TRBV19, the J gene TRBJ2-2; D remains ambiguous. With 3 bases removed from V and 4 bases from J, the gap between germline ends came to 9 bases. The germline V gene has CDR1 LNHDA and CDR2 SQIVND (reference sequence). The CDR3 consists of 14 residues. Here the CDR3 reads CASSIGPFTGELFF. Written as DNA, the CDR3 is TGTGCCAGTAGTATCGGCCCGTTCACCGGGGAGCTGTTTTTT.

The J gene is TRBJ2-2, the V gene TRBV9; TRBD2 matches at 10 bases. Per germline, CDR1 SGDLS and CDR2 YYNGEE. This CDR3 spans 17 amino acids. After removal of 0 bases from V and 3 bases from J, the junction contained 5 bases not matched to a gene. CDR3 in DNA: TGTGCCAGCAGCGTAGGTCAGCGGGGGGGCGACACCGGGGAGCTGTTTTTT. Its protein product is CASSVGQRGGDTGELFF. Drawing the rest from reference TRBV9 and TRBJ2-2, the complete variable domain is DSGVTQTPKHLITATGQRVTLRCSPRSGDLSVYWYQQSLDQGLQFLIQYYNGEERAKGNILERFSAQQFPDLHSELNLSSLELGDSALYFCASSVGQRGGDTGELFFGEGSRLTVL.